This is a list of T cell receptor beta chains from one sample in a study of long-term antiretroviral therapy in people with HIV. Generated by immunoSEQ multiplex PCR, the TCRdb table keeps only in-frame clones and is missing some. The profile covers some 22,000 clones, with roughly four fifths appearing a single time and 23% taken by the ten largest. The sample consisted of unsorted PBMCs, taken 0.4 years after starting antiretroviral therapy. These receptors were obtained from a man aged 45-65 years with HIV. Both conserved end residues are part of each CDR3. A D gene is named only where the DNA matches it firmly. Rows give clone size only sometimes, using once, few, many, or a class for an expanded clone.

j_call d_call clone_size v_call cdr3_aa cdr3_nt
TRBJ2-1 . . TRBV4-1 CASSQGGNEQFF TGCGCCAGCAGCCAAGGGGGCAATGAGCAGTTCTTC
TRBJ1-2 . . TRBV27 CASKLSGPAYGYTF TGTGCCAGCAAACTTTCTGGGCCAGCCTATGGCTACACCTTC
TRBJ1-1 . . TRBV28 CASTQPGGSGRFGAFF TGTGCCAGCACCCAACCGGGAGGGAGTGGTAGGTTCGGAGCTTTCTTT
TRBJ1-2 . . TRBV19 CASSEGTYRYTF TGTGCCAGTAGTGAGGGAACCTATCGCTACACCTTC
TRBJ2-7 TRBD2 . TRBV4-2 CASSQAPRGLAGGYEQYF TGTGCCAGCAGCCAGGCGCCTCGGGGACTAGCGGGGGGCTACGAGCAGTACTTC
TRBJ2-7 TRBD1 . TRBV5-1 CASRVTGEVEQYF TGCGCCAGCAGGGTGACAGGGGAAGTCGAGCAGTACTTC
TRBJ1-2 . . TRBV5-1 CASSLEAPGGYTF TGCGCCAGCAGCTTGGAAGCCCCGGGTGGCTACACCTTC
TRBJ2-5 TRBD1 . TRBV7-8 CASSFRDRPQTQYF TGTGCCAGCAGCTTCCGGGACAGGCCCCAGACCCAGTACTTC
TRBJ2-6 . . TRBV5-4 CASRRSTGFSGANVLTF TGTGCCAGCAGGCGGTCCACAGGGTTCTCTGGGGCCAACGTCCTGACTTTC
TRBJ1-3 . . TRBV4-1 CASSQVRDRGNTIYF TGCGCCAGCAGCCAAGTCCGAGACAGGGGAAACACCATATATTTT
TRBJ1-6 . . TRBV6-5 CASQARDVPGPLHF TGTGCCAGCCAAGCCAGAGACGTTCCAGGACCCCTCCACTTT
TRBJ1-2 TRBD1 . TRBV5-1 CASSLGGQGGYGYTF TGCGCCAGCAGCTTAGGGGGACAGGGAGGCTATGGCTACACCTTC
TRBJ1-3 . . TRBV7-2 CASSQRTASSGNTIYF TGTGCCAGCAGCCAGCGGACAGCTTCTTCTGGAAACACCATATATTTT
TRBJ2-1 TRBD2 . TRBV30 CAWERGAYNEQFF TGTGCCTGGGAGCGGGGGGCTTACAATGAGCAGTTCTTC
TRBJ1-1 . . TRBV5-1 CASDFLGGSTEAFF TGCGCCAGCGATTTCCTGGGGGGAAGCACTGAAGCTTTCTTT
TRBJ1-3 . . TRBV19 CASTSPGIAGNTIYF TGTGCCAGTACCTCCCCAGGGATTGCTGGAAACACCATATATTTT
TRBJ1-1 . . TRBV2 CASVATLMGTEAFF TGTGCCAGCGTCGCGACTTTAATGGGAACTGAAGCTTTCTTT
TRBJ2-2 . . TRBV5-6 CASSPGPRDTGELFF TGTGCCAGCAGCCCCGGGCCTAGGGACACCGGGGAGCTGTTTTTT
TRBJ2-7 . . TRBV19 CASSIGITYEQYF TGTGCCAGTAGTATAGGGATTACCTACGAGCAGTACTTC
TRBJ2-1 TRBD2 . TRBV9 CASSLAGQSNEQFF TGTGCCAGCAGCTTAGCGGGGCAGAGCAATGAGCAGTTCTTC
TRBJ1-2 . . TRBV6-6 CASSFDYGYTF TGTGCCAGCAGTTTTGACTATGGCTACACCTTC
TRBJ1-6 TRBD1 . TRBV5-4 CASSLRDRNSPLHF TGTGCCAGCAGCTTGAGGGACAGAAATTCACCCCTCCACTTT
TRBJ1-1 TRBD1 . TRBV18 CASSPSTGGNTEAFF TGTGCCAGCTCACCCTCGACAGGGGGGAACACTGAAGCTTTCTTT
TRBJ2-7 TRBD2 . TRBV28 CASSSSGRVFEQYF TGTGCCAGCAGTTCCTCGGGGAGGGTCTTTGAGCAGTACTTC
TRBJ1-1 . . TRBV4-3 CASSRQGFNTEAFF TGCGCCAGCAGCCGTCAGGGATTCAACACTGAAGCTTTCTTT
TRBJ2-3 TRBD2 . TRBV7-9 CASSLAGAGADTQYF TGTGCCAGCAGCTTAGCAGGGGCGGGGGCAGATACGCAGTATTTT
TRBJ1-1 . . TRBV11-3 CASSLTGNTEAFF TGTGCCAGCAGCTTGACAGGGAACACTGAAGCTTTCTTT
TRBJ1-1 . . TRBV18 CASSWGTEAFF TGTGCCAGCTCCTGGGGCACTGAAGCTTTCTTT
TRBJ1-2 TRBD1 . TRBV7-2 CASSPLTGSSYGYTF TGTGCCAGCAGCCCCCTGACAGGGAGTAGCTATGGCTACACCTTC
TRBJ2-3 . . TRBV2 CASMGSLSTDTQYF TGTGCCAGCATGGGGAGCTTGAGCACAGATACGCAGTATTTT
TRBJ2-1 TRBD2 once TRBV11-2 CASSPVGGGAYNEQFF TGTGCCAGCAGCCCTGTTGGTGGGGGGGCCTACAATGAGCAGTTCTTC
TRBJ1-1 . . TRBV30 CAWSVDAGTEAFF TGTGCCTGGAGTGTAGACGCGGGCACTGAAGCTTTCTTT
TRBJ2-2 TRBD2 . TRBV6-6 CASSPGTSGAGELFF TGTGCCAGCAGCCCCGGGACTAGCGGGGCCGGGGAGCTGTTTTTT
TRBJ1-2 . . TRBV5-4 CASSLPQNYGYTF TGTGCCAGCAGCTTGCCACAGAACTATGGCTACACCTTC
TRBJ2-7 . . TRBV5-6 CASSGNGGSYEQYF TGTGCCAGCAGCGGTAACGGGGGTTCCTACGAGCAGTACTTC
TRBJ2-3 . . TRBV7-9 CASTRVGGNADTQYF TGTGCCAGCACCCGGGTAGGGGGGAATGCAGATACGCAGTATTTT
TRBJ1-2 TRBD1 . TRBV7-2 CASSLEAGTGQYGYTF TGTGCCAGCAGCTTAGAGGCGGGAACGGGACAGTATGGCTACACCTTC
TRBJ1-5 . few TRBV15 CATSKGGLSNQPQHF TGTGCCACCAGCAAGGGTGGTCTGAGCAATCAGCCCCAGCATTTT
TRBJ1-1 . once TRBV11-1 CASSLSGTFTEAFF TGTGCCAGCAGCTTATCGGGCACCTTCACTGAAGCTTTCTTT